This T cell receptor (beta chain) derives from a study of T-cell reconstitution after alpha-beta-depleted transplantation in children. It was with unique molecular identifiers that the TCRbeta library was prepared. In TCRdb, the PCR reads were re-called with MiXCR into one record per CDR3 protein. The data contain hundreds of thousands of distinct CDR3 sequences, around 15% of them singletons. Study-level results: Reports say that about two months after transplant, the alpha-beta T cells came out of several hundred graft clones that had expanded.

Only a few counts were recorded for this clonotype. Its antigen is still unknown. This CDR3 spans 16 amino acids. The germline CDR1 and CDR2 sequences are MNHEY and SVGAGI. The junction had 5 bases not matched to a gene; V was cut back by 0 bases and J by 6 bases. The J gene is TRBJ2-1, the V gene TRBV6-5, with 10 nucleotides matching TRBD2. This TCR came from a male patient between 2 and 15 years old who had a stem cell transplant for acute lymphoblastic leukemia, so the T cells may come from the graft donor. Sequenced here: PBMCs, mostly from graft donor cells, sampled 360 days after TCRalphabeta/CD19-depleted stem cell transplant. The CDR3 reads CASSYSPGLASNEQFF. The CDR3, as DNA: TGTGCCAGCAGTTACTCACCGGGACTAGCGAGCAATGAGCAGTTCTTC.